These 7 T cell receptor beta chains originate from one sample sequenced in a study of blood T cell repertoires in COVID-19. The method was immunoSEQ multiplex PCR; TCRdb's version includes in-frame clones alone and lacks a portion of them. The sample contains around 140,000 clones, 88% of which appear only once. Source material: peripheral blood. The receptors were sampled from a woman aged 45-65 years with acute or convalescent COVID-19.

The chain has TRBV3-1 (or the pseudogene TRBV3-2) and TRBJ2-2, with D tentatively TRBD1 (6 bases). Germline values: CDR1 LGHDT, CDR2 YNNKEL (reference sequence). Deletions cut 4 bases from V and 0 bases from J, with 12 bases between. The CDR3 sequence is 16 residues long. In DNA form, the CDR3 reads TGTGCCAGCAGCCTTAGGGGGACCCCGAACACCGGGGAGCTGTTTTTT. Translation: CASSLRGTPNTGELFF.

V gene TRBV28 combines with J gene TRBJ1-2, with 8 bases that match TRBD1. With 3 bases clipped from V and 0 bases from J, the junction kept 3 bases outside the gene matches. Germline V lookup: CDR1 MDHEN, CDR2 SYDVKM. The CDR3 spans 15 residues. The CDR3 nucleotides are TGTGCCAGCAGTTTGGCAGGGGGCACTAACTATGGCTACACCTTC. Translation gives CASSLAGGTNYGYTF.

The CDR3 region has the DNA TGTGCCAGCAGTCCCGAGGGGGTCGGGGACACTGAAGCTTTCTTT. Translated: CASSPEGVGDTEAFF. V is TRBV27 and J is TRBJ1-1; D perhaps matches TRBD1 (6 bases). The length of the CDR3 is 15 residues. From germline, CDR1 is MNHEY and CDR2 SMNVEV (reference sequence). The ends were cut back, 5 bases at V and 3 bases at J, with 16 bases in the middle.

The J gene is TRBJ1-1, the V gene TRBV6-5; D might be TRBD1 (6 bases). Trimming stripped 0 bases from V and 3 bases from J, with 14 bases between. This CDR3 comprises 16 residues. The germline V gene encodes CDR1 MNHEY and CDR2 SVGAGI. This CDR3 reads CASSYSTQGTDTEAFF. DNA for the CDR3: TGTGCCAGCAGTTACTCGACTCAGGGGACCGACACTGAAGCTTTCTTT.

The chain carries TRBV15 and TRBJ2-7; the match to TRBD2 covers 7 bases. Germline loops: CDR1 LNHNV, CDR2 YYDKDF (reference sequence). The trim removed 3 bases at V and 6 bases at J, leaving 17 bases unmatched. The CDR3 loop spans 17 amino acids. In DNA, the CDR3 is TGTGCCACCAGCAGGCAGGGAGGGGACCCCTACTCGGGCGAGCAGTACTTC. Protein product: CATSRQGGDPYSGEQYF.

This sequence joins TRBV7-2 and TRBJ1-4, with 8 bases fitting TRBD1. CDR3 size: 16 residues. V gave up 5 bases and J gave up 0 bases; unmatched junction bases: 5. Looked up from germline, CDR1 is SGHTA and CDR2 is FQGNSA. The CDR3 region is CASSPQTGATNEKLFF. For the CDR3, the DNA is TGTGCCAGCAGCCCGCAGACAGGGGCAACTAATGAAAAACTGTTTTTT. Together with reference TRBV7-2 and TRBJ1-4, the CDR3 gives the full variable domain: GAGVSQSPSNKVTEKGKDVELRCDPISGHTALYWYRQSLGQGLEFLIYFQGNSAPDKSGLPSDRFSAERTGGSVSTLTIQRTQQEDSAVYLCASSPQTGATNEKLFFGSGTQLSVL.

V usage is TRBV18 and J usage is TRBJ1-3; 8 bases line up with TRBD1. V shed 3 bases, J shed 0 bases, and the junction held 4 bases outside the gene matches. This CDR3 has 16 amino acids. Germline V gives CDR1 KGHSH, CDR2 LQKENI. As DNA, the CDR3 is TGTGCCAGCTCACCGGACAGGGCACACTCTGGAAACACCATATATTTT. Translating gives CASSPDRAHSGNTIYF.